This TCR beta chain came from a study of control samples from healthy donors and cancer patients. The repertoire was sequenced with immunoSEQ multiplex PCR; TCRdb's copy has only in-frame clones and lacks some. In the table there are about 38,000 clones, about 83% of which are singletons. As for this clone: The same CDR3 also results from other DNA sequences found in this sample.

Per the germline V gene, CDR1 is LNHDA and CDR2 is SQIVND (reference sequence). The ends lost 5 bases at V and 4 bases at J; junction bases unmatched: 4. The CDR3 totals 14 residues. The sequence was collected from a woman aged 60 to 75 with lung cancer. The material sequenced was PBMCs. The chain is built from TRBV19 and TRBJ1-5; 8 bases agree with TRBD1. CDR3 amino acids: CASSGTGGNQPQHF. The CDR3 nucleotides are TGTGCCAGTAGTGGGACAGGAGGGAATCAGCCCCAGCATTTT.